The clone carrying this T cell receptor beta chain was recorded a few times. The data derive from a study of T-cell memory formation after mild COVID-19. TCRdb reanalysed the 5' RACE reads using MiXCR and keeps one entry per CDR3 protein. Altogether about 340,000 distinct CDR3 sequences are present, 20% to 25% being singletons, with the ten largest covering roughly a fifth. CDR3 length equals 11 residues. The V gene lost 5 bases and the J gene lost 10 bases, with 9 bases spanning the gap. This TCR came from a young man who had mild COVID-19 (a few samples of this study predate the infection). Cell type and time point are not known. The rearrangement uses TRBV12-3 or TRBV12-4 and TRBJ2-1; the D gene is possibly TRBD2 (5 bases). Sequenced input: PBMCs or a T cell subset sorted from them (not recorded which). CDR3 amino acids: CASSGEREQFF. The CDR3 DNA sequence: TGTGCCAGCAGTGGGGAGAGGGAGCAGTTCTTC.